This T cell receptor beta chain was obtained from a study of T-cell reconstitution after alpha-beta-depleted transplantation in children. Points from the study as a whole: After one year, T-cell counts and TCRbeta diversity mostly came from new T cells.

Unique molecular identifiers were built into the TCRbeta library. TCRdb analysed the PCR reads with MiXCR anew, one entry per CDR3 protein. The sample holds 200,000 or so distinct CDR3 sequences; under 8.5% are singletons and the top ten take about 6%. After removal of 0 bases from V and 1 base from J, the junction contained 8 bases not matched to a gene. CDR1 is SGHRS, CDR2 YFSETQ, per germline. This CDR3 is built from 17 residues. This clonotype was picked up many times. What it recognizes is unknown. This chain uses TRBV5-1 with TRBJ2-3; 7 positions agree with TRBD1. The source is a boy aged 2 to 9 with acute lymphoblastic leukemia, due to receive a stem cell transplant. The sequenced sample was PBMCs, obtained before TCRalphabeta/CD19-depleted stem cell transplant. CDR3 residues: CASSLDGQGVRTDTQYF. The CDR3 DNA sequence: TGCGCCAGCAGCTTGGACGGCCAGGGGGTTCGCACAGATACGCAGTATTTT.